This note documents a single T cell receptor beta chain sequence. Its antigen is undetermined. This sample was taken from a study of cytotoxic CD8 clonotypes in ibrutinib-treated CLL. Whole-study results and caveats: Circulating CD8+ T-cell counts were tracked by baseline clonality, which exceeded that of age-matched healthy donors. On treatment, the uncommon public clonotypes contracted or remained stable.

The ends were cut back, 1 base at V and 3 bases at J, with 13 bases in the middle. The CDR3 length is 16 residues. Germline CDR1 SGHTA, CDR2 FQGNSA. TCRdb's copy holds only in-frame clones and misses some; the assay was immunoSEQ multiplex PCR. The sample lists approximately 57,000 clones; over 55% were seen once. The V gene is TRBV7-2, the J gene TRBJ2-1; D may be TRBD2 (5 bases). The sample here was PBMCs, taken after 24 months of ibrutinib treatment. This TCR was sampled from a human donor with chronic lymphocytic leukemia. The CDR3 sequence: CASSLDGGLFYNEQFF. DNA for the CDR3: TGTGCCAGCAGCTTAGATGGTGGACTGTTCTACAATGAGCAGTTCTTC.